These 6 T cell receptor beta chains were all obtained from the same sample, sequenced in a study of cytomegalovirus exposure and HLA in healthy donors. The PCR contained 60 Vbeta and 13 Jbeta primers. Clones were sequenced by immunoSEQ multiplex PCR, and TCRdb holds only the in-frame ones, with some missing. The sample contains 200,000 to 250,000 clones, roughly 80% of which appear only once. The sample comprised PBMCs. Receptors originate from a woman aged 35 to 49 in good health and CMV-seropositive.

The chain carries TRBV7-2 and TRBJ2-5; TRBD1 matches at 7 bases. Trimming took 4 bases from V and 2 from J; bases not matched to a gene: 1. The germline gives CDR1 SGHTA, CDR2 FQGNSA. The CDR3 extends over 13 amino acids. The CDR3 bases are TGTGCCAGCAGCTGGGGACAGCAAGAGACCCAGTACTTC. It codes for CASSWGQQETQYF. Using reference TRBV7-2 and TRBJ2-5 for the parts outside the CDR3, the full variable domain is GAGVSQSPSNKVTEKGKDVELRCDPISGHTALYWYRQSLGQGLEFLIYFQGNSAPDKSGLPSDRFSAERTGGSVSTLTIQRTQQEDSAVYLCASSWGQQETQYFGPGTRLLVL.

The chain links TRBV4-3 to TRBJ2-5, with 7 nucleotides matching TRBD2. Germline lookup yields CDR1 LGHNA and CDR2 YSLEER. V dropped 4 bases and J dropped 4; count of bases not matched to a gene: 6. CDR3 length: 14 amino acids. The CDR3 region has the DNA TGCGCCAGCAGCCGAGAGACTAGCTCAGAGACCCAGTACTTC. Translated, it gives CASSRETSSETQYF.

As for this clone: Other nucleotide sequences from this sample produce the same CDR3. The chain joins TRBV6-4 to TRBJ1-6; D is perhaps TRBD1 (6 bases). The CDR3 sequence is 14 residues long. Germline CDR1 MRHNA, CDR2 SNTAGT. Trimming left V 5 bases short and J 6 bases short, with 11 bases between. DNA of the CDR3: TGTGCCAGCAGTTTGGACAGCCCTAATTCACCCCTCCACTTT. This translates into CASSLDSPNSPLHF.

The chain uses TRBV30 and TRBJ1-1; D gene unclear. Germline V gene data show CDR1 as GTSNPN and CDR2 as SVGIG (reference sequence). Trimming shortened V by 2 bases and J by 3 bases, and 22 bases separated the two germline ends. The CDR3 sequence is 17 residues long. CDR3: CAWSPPRADERHTEAFF. CDR3 nucleotide sequence: TGTGCCTGGAGTCCACCCCGAGCGGATGAACGACACACTGAAGCTTTCTTT.

CDR3 nucleotides: TGTGCCAGCAGCTCACATGGCGGGGGGGAAAAACTGTTTTTT. The encoded protein is CASSSHGGGEKLFF. The chain couples TRBV6-5 to TRBJ1-4, with a tentative D call TRBD1 (5 bases). This CDR3 comprises 14 residues. V lost 6 bases to trimming and J lost 8 bases, with 16 bases between them. CDR1 is MNHEY and CDR2 is SVGAGI in the germline V gene.

The chain joins TRBV7-8 to TRBJ1-2; D is ambiguous. The germline V and J ends were trimmed by 2 bases and 4 bases, with 11 bases remaining between them. This CDR3 comprises 14 residues. Germline CDR1 and CDR2: SGHVS and FQNEAQ. The CDR3 loop is CASSLMRAPYGYTF. CDR3 bases: TGTGCCAGCAGCTTAATGAGGGCGCCCTATGGCTACACCTTC. The full variable domain, with the rest looked up from reference TRBV7-8 and TRBJ1-2, is GAGVSQSPRYKVAKRGQDVALRCDPISGHVSLFWYQQALGQGPEFLTYFQNEAQLDKSGLPSDRFFAERPEGSVSTLKIQRTQQEDSAVYLCASSLMRAPYGYTFGSGTRLTVV.